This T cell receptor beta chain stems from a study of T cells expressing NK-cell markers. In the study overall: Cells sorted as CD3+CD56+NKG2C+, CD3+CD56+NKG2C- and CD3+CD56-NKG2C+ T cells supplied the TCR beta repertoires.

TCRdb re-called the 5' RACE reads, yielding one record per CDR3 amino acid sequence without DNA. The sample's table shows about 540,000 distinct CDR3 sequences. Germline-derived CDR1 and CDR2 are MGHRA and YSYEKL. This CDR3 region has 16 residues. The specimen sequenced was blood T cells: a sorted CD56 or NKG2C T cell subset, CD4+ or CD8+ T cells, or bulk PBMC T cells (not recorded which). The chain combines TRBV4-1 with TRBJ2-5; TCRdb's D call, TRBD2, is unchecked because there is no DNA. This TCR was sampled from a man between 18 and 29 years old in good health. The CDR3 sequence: CASSQGQGREGETQYF.